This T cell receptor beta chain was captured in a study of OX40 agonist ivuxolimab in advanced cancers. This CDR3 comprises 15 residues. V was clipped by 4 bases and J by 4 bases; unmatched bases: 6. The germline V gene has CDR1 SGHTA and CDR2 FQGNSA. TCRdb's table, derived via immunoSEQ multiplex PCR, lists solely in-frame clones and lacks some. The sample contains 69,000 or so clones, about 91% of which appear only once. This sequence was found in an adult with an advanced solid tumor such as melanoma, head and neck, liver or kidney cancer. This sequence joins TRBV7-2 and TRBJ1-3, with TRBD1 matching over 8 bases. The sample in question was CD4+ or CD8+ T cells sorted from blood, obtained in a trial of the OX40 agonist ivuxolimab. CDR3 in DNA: TGTGCCAGCAGCTACGGGACAGGCAAAGGAAACACCATATATTTT. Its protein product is CASSYGTGKGNTIYF.